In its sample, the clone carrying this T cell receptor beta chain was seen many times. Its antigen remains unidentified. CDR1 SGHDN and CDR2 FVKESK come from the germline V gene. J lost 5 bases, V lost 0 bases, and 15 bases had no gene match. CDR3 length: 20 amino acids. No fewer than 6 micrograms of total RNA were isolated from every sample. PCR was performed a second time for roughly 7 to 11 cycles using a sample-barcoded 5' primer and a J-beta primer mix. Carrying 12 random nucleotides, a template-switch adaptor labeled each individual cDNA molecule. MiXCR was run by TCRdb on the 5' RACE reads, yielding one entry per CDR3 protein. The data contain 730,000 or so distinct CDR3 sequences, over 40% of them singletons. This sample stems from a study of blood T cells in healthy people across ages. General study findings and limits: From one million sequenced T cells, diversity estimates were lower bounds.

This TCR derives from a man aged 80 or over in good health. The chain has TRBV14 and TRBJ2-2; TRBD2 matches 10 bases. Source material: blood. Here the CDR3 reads CASSQDTGLAGAWRTGELFF. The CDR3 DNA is TGTGCCAGCAGCCAAGATACGGGCCTAGCGGGGGCATGGAGGACCGGGGAGCTGTTTTTT.